This T cell receptor (beta chain) comes out of a study of cytomegalovirus exposure and HLA in healthy donors (dated by TCRdb to 2016 to 2017). The study in broad terms: An earlier analysis of some 500 of the donors reported more than 250 Gb of sequence data and 100 million to 130 million unique TCR beta sequences from about 200 million T cells. All discovery cohort repertoires had been generated using a single sequencing platform. Donor age, sex, ethnicity and CMV serostatus were collected together with the repertoire data. High-throughput TCR immunosequencing, statistical association of individual TCRs with disease status, and machine learning were combined to predict cytomegalovirus infection status. An early release covering more than 500 HLA-typed donors comprised about 300 gigabases of sequencing data and some 79 million unique TCR sequences. A separate validation cohort of approximately 130 different subjects was used in addition to the 666-subject first cohort. The genetic ancestry cluster associated with self-reported Caucasian donors included around 76% of the roughly 390 genotyped donors. Among about 400 genotyped donors of the cohort, an average of approximately 240,000 unique TCR beta nucleotide sequences was sequenced per donor, of which about 19% were non-productive. The study was designed to test whether signatures of past pathogen exposure could be identified by cataloging public T cell receptors. A later genetic analysis took genome-wide SNP genotypes for about 65% of the 666 donors and used that subset as a discovery cohort. A later analysis re-analyzed previously published TCR beta repertoires from 666 donors and added high-resolution HLA genotyping to study TCR occurrence patterns. Because of strong linkage in the cohort, roughly five DR-DQ haplotypes were treated as single units for association and clustering. In an earlier analysis of roughly 600 of the donors, high-throughput TCR beta sequencing was used to judge whether each TCR beta V gene segment behaved as functional or pseudogenic. Using immunosequencing, the study profiled T cell repertoires from 666 subjects and related those repertoires to cytomegalovirus serostatus. Class I and class II HLA loci were covered by the typing at four-digit resolution. The number of donors typed differed by locus, with roughly 620-630 for A, B, C, DRB1 and DQB1, around 500 for DQA1, approximately 580 for DPA1, and 450 to 480 for DPB1. The later analysis used no new phenotypic data to find candidate immune exposures, relying instead on TCR beta sequences and their occurrence across donors. What the authors observed across the whole study: The study listed 164 TCR beta chains as associated with cytomegalovirus. The sequencing pipeline was judged likely to have produced a cluster of highly shared sequence variants as a technical artifact. In a later genetic analysis, a missense DCLRE1C variant was associated with V-gene and J-gene trimming of TCR beta chains, and the association was replicated in an independent cohort. The earlier analysis of nearly 600 of the donors excluded about 16 rarely observed V segments, including chromosome 9 orphons, because counts were too low. Some IMGT-functional V segments, including TRBV6-2 and TRBV6-3, could not be told apart with the 87-base-pair reads, so those segments were excluded. When HLA alleles, especially DR and DQ, strongly co-occurred, attributing TCR associations to individual alleles was difficult. Immune exposure information for the cohort was limited to CMV serostatus. Linkage disequilibrium might explain the correlated functional status among segregating V segments, but an unknown experimental factor could not be ruled out. This cohort had only TCR beta chains sequenced, and the lack of alpha or paired-chain data limited which features could be detected. In vitro tests confirmed that three of the cytomegalovirus-associated TCR beta chains recognize cytomegalovirus antigens. Sequencing depth was assumed to be roughly uniform across donors in the presence/absence analyses, though that assumption may not hold. Because HLA typing was missing for some donors at each locus, association tests included only the typed subset. In a later analysis, HLA-associated TCR beta chains showed more clonal expansion and lower generation probabilities than non-associated chains that were equally common. The classifier was reported to diagnose cytomegalovirus status with high specificity and sensitivity in both the original cohort and the validation cohort. A further reported finding was that TCR beta sequences accurately predicted the HLA-A and HLA-B alleles for most subjects in the first cohort. According to a later genetic analysis, donors in an Asian-associated ancestry cluster had fewer N-insertions in productive TCRs than the approximately 670-donor mean. Several of the top co-occurrence clusters appeared to be linked to parvovirus B19, influenza, CMV and Epstein-Barr virus, according to a later analysis. Most CMV-associated TCR beta chains appeared to be HLA-restricted in a later analysis, and the HLA associations seemed to be driven largely by CMV exposure. Specific HLA alleles were associated with roughly 17,000 TCR beta sequences at a false discovery rate of 0.05 in a later analysis. In a later analysis, the rate of TCR association differed among HLA loci, with DRB1 alleles having the most associated TCRs and HLA-C alleles having the fewest. Most TCR sequences were seen in very few donors, while some public TCRs were found in many individuals. In an earlier analysis of 587 of the donors, most TCR beta V segments appeared in productive rearrangements about 87% or about 30% of the time, broadly matching IMGT annotations. It was suggested by the authors that the approach could potentially be generalized to other disease states and immunological phenotypes.

The cohort consisted of 666 healthy bone marrow donors. All cohort members were sampled while nominally healthy, although unrecorded immune exposures were likely present. The donor tested CMV seropositive, placing the donor among the approximately 290 seropositive members of the cohort. A peripheral blood sample was collected from each donor, and TCR beta sequencing was performed on peripheral blood mononuclear cells. Genomic DNA extraction from the blood cell samples was performed with the Qiagen DNeasy Blood Extraction Kit. The CDR1 and CDR2 encoded by the germline V gene are SGHVS and FNYEAQ. Reading from cysteine to phenylalanine, the CDR3 counts 15 amino acids. Only the CDR3 DNA stays, 45 bases, in frame from base 1. Between the V and J ends, shortened by 1 base and 1 base respectively, the junction contains 11 bases. The library was generated by the immunoSEQ multiplex PCR assay. A mixture of 60 forward primers for TCR Vbeta segments and 13 reverse primers for TCR Jbeta segments was used in the multiplex PCR. Amplification of the CDR3 region of rearranged TCR beta genes was performed with a multiplex PCR assay on genomic DNA. The amplified TCR beta libraries were sequenced on the Illumina HiSeq System as 87-base-pair reads. The authors processed their data as follows. A later analysis tallied 80 million to 95 million unique TCR beta chains across the 666 repertoires, and roughly 11 million of those chains were shared by two or more donors. Raw reads were error-corrected and collapsed into unique sequences by a nearest-neighbor algorithm in which closely related sequences were merged to remove PCR and sequencing errors. CDR3 sequences were aligned to IMGT reference sequences to assign V, D and J gene segments. For a sequence to be retained, a match of at least six nucleotides to both a V gene segment and a J gene segment was required. Rearrangements were classified as productive when the CDR3 lacked stop codons and remained in frame with V and J, and all other rearrangements were classified as non-productive. Following IMGT convention, CDR3 was defined as the stretch from the second conserved V-encoded cysteine to the conserved J-encoded phenylalanine. In an earlier analysis of 550 to 650 of the donors, sequences lacking an unambiguous match to a single V gene segment were excluded. An earlier analysis of under 750 of the donors called V segments functional above 56.7% productive rearrangements and segregating when the between-donor standard deviation exceeded 5%. A statistical classification framework was built to diagnose cytomegalovirus status from the catalog of TCR beta chain sequences. V and J gene assignment, in a later analysis, came from comparing TCR nucleotide sequences with IMGT/GENE-DB human TR gene sequences. In a later analysis, CDR3 sequences and most-parsimonious VDJ recombination scenarios were assigned using the TCRdist pipeline. A later analysis defined each TCR beta chain by its CDR3 amino acid sequence plus V-gene family, and excluded reads lacking a unique V-gene family. In a later analysis, approximately 640 highly shared, low-generation-probability nucleotide sequences were removed to address suspected cross-contamination and a sequencing artifact. In a later analysis, a clonal expansion index was calculated for each public chain from normalized within-repertoire ranks of inferred template counts. In a later analysis, generation probabilities were computed with a VDJ recombination model fitted to out-of-frame rearrangements, and the resulting probabilities were checked against IGoR. In a later analysis, hypergeometric tests were used to score TCR-TCR, TCR-HLA and TCR-CMV co-occurrence, with a repertoire-size bias correction applied to TCR pairs. To estimate false discovery rates, a later analysis permuted the HLA or CMV assignments 20 times. A later analysis grouped co-occurring TCRs with DBSCAN, adding TCRdist sequence similarity when clustering within HLA-allele-positive subsets. Co-occurrence clustering excluded repertoires with fewer than 30,000 or more than 120,000 public chains, plus five with anomalous nucleotide sharing. TCRdb holds this immuneACCESS table with in-frame rearrangements only. Some clones are missing; in checked studies, unresolved V genes explain under half, and the rest has no known cause. V, J and clone size were drawn from that table, and D and trimming were deduced from the DNA. This sample lists under 95,000 clones; about 80% were detected once. The top ten clones comprise around 5.3% of the sample.

With respect to this clone: It lacks a known antigen. No clone much larger than this one lies a single base away; base qualities are absent.

The V and J segments used are TRBV7-6 and TRBJ2-7, and perhaps TRBD1 as D gene, on 5 matching bases. The receptor was isolated from a man in his thirties or forties in good health and CMV-seropositive. Sequencing input: PBMCs. The DNA sequence follows: TGTGCCAGCAGCTTAGGGCACTCAGGGTCCTACGAGCAGTACTTC. This gives the protein CASSLGHSGSYEQYF.